These 17 T cell receptor beta chains were all obtained from the same sample, sequenced in a study of shared clonotypes between healthy human individuals (dated by TCRdb to about 2020). For the CD8 naive samples, CD45RO-negative cells were positively selected for CCR7, yielding a CD45RA+CCR7+ population from which TemRA cells were excluded. Libraries came from the immunoSEQ multiplex PCR assay. Held by TCRdb, this immuneACCESS table contains in-frame sequences only and omits some clones. Under half of the omission traces to an unresolved V gene where checked; the cause of the rest is unknown. This sample comprises fewer than 800,000 clones, roughly 94% of them detected only once. The ten top clones hold 20% to 25% of the sample. The sample taken for sequencing was naive CD8+ T cells sorted from blood. What the cell subset or site label conveys for this sample: CD45RA+CCR7+. Receptor source: a man aged 25 to 40 in good health.

The rearrangement links TRBV5-1 to TRBJ2-3, with no clear D. Per germline, CDR1 SGHRS and CDR2 YFSETQ. The CDR3 length is 14 residues. Trimming took off 4 bases at V and 0 bases at J, with 9 bases between the two ends. CDR3 in DNA: TGCGCCAGCAGCCTCGTACCTAGCACAGATACGCAGTATTTT. Protein: CASSLVPSTDTQYF.

The chain couples TRBV5-1 to TRBJ2-1; the match to TRBD2 covers 10 bases. The V gene's germline CDR1 is SGHRS and CDR2 YFSETQ. Trimming removed 0 bases from V and 3 bases from J; junction bases left unmatched: 3. This CDR3 has 16 amino acids. CDR3 region: CASSLGASGSYNEQFF. The DNA for the CDR3 is TGCGCCAGCAGCTTGGGGGCTAGCGGGAGCTACAATGAGCAGTTCTTC.

The chain couples TRBV6-5 to TRBJ1-5; possibly TRBD1 for D (5 bases). V lost 6 bases and J 4 bases, leaving 16 bases between the germline ends. Germline assignment: CDR1 MNHEY and CDR2 SVGAGI. The CDR3 runs 15 residues. CDR3 sequence reads: CASSPHGAKNQPQHF. CDR3 nucleotides: TGTGCCAGCAGCCCCCACGGGGCCAAAAATCAGCCCCAGCATTTT.

This clone was detected only once. This chain joins TRBV28 and TRBJ2-1; 8 bases map to TRBD2. Germline loops: CDR1 MDHEN, CDR2 SYDVKM. There are 16 residues in the CDR3. The V segment lost 5 bases and the J segment 8 bases; nucleotides outside the gene matches: 14. CDR3 in DNA: TGTGCCAGCAGTCAGACAGCGGGAGCTTCCGGTCATGAGCAGTTCTTC. Translating gives CASSQTAGASGHEQFF. The complete variable domain, with remaining parts taken from reference TRBV28 and TRBJ2-1, reads DVKVTQSSRYLVKRTGEKVFLECVQDMDHENMFWYRQDPGLGLRLIYFSYDVKMKEKGDIPEGYSVSREKKERFSLILESASTNQTSMYLCASSQTAGASGHEQFFGPGTRLTVL.

The sample holds a few counts of this clone. Other DNA sequences in the sample encode the same CDR3. V gene TRBV28 combines with J gene TRBJ2-6; D gene unclear. CDR1 is MDHEN, CDR2 SYDVKM, per germline. The CDR3 spans 15 residues. V was pared by 3 bases and J by 0 bases, with 6 bases between. The CDR3 coding sequence is TGTGCCAGCAGTTTGTTGGTCTCTGGGGCCAACGTCCTGACTTTC. Protein: CASSLLVSGANVLTF.

This sequence joins TRBV27 and TRBJ2-3, with TRBD2 identical over 8 bases. Germline CDR1 and CDR2: MNHEY and SMNVEV (reference sequence). After removal of 8 bases from V and 2 bases from J, the junction contained 6 bases not matched to a gene. The CDR3 totals 14 residues. DNA for the CDR3: TGTGCCAGCGGGGCGGGAGGATACACAGATACGCAGTATTTT. It specifies CASGAGGYTDTQYF.

This chain uses TRBV7-2 with TRBJ2-1; 7 bases fit TRBD2. V trimming: 0 bases; J trimming: 9 bases; junction bases outside the gene matches: 14. This CDR3 comprises 17 residues. Looked up from germline, CDR1 is SGHTA and CDR2 is FQGNSA. Here the CDR3 DNA reads TGTGCCAGCAGCTTAGCCCCTAGCGGAGGAGTTGATGGTGAGCAGTTCTTC. This sequence encodes CASSLAPSGGVDGEQFF.

The chain uses TRBV27 and TRBJ1-5, with D maybe TRBD1 (6 bases). From germline, CDR1 is MNHEY and CDR2 SMNVEV (reference sequence). Trimming took off 2 bases at V and 4 bases at J, with 6 bases between the two ends. This CDR3 has 13 amino acids. CDR3 region: CASSLDRNQPQHF. DNA of the CDR3: TGTGCCAGCAGTTTAGACAGGAATCAGCCCCAGCATTTT.

The V gene is TRBV7-8, the J gene TRBJ2-1; 7 nucleotides line up with TRBD2. V trimming: 4 bases; J trimming: 1 base; junction bases outside the gene matches: 7. Germline lookup yields CDR1 SGHVS and CDR2 FQNEAQ. The CDR3 consists of 16 residues. CDR3 nucleotide sequence: TGTGCCAGCAGCTCCCTGACTAGCCCTTCCTACAATGAGCAGTTCTTC. Translation: CASSSLTSPSYNEQFF.

Points on this clone: This sample also contains other DNA sequences that code for the same CDR3. J is TRBJ2-7 and V is TRBV11-2; D unclear. V lost 3 bases and J 2 bases, leaving 2 bases between the germline ends. CDR1 and CDR2 from the germline V gene are SGHAT and FQNNGV. The CDR3 length is 11 residues. In DNA, the CDR3 is TGTGCCAGCAGCTTGACCTACGAGCAGTACTTC. It specifies CASSLTYEQYF.

The chain recombines TRBV2 with TRBJ2-1; D unresolved. V gave up 4 bases and J gave up 4 bases, with 11 bases separating them. CDR3 length: 14 amino acids. From germline, CDR1 is SNHLY and CDR2 FYNNEI. The CDR3 region has the DNA TGTGCCAGCAGTGTCTTCCTAGGATACAATGAGCAGTTCTTC. Protein sequence: CASSVFLGYNEQFF.

V gene TRBV7-8 combines with J gene TRBJ2-1; TRBD2 matches 9 bases. Trimming cost V 3 bases and J 8 bases; bases outside gene matches: 8. In germline, CDR1 is SGHVS, CDR2 FQNEAQ. The CDR3 runs to 15 residues. This CDR3 reads CASSFLAGGNDEQFF. The CDR3 DNA reads TGTGCCAGCAGCTTCCTTGCGGGAGGGAACGATGAGCAGTTCTTC. The whole variable domain, remainder taken from reference TRBV7-8 and TRBJ2-1, is GAGVSQSPRYKVAKRGQDVALRCDPISGHVSLFWYQQALGQGPEFLTYFQNEAQLDKSGLPSDRFFAERPEGSVSTLKIQRTQQEDSAVYLCASSFLAGGNDEQFFGPGTRLTVL.

This clone has only a few counts. The J gene is TRBJ1-5, the V gene TRBV7-9, with no clear D. The germline V gene has CDR1 SEHNR and CDR2 FQNEAQ (reference sequence). Trimming took 4 bases from V and 3 from J, leaving 13 bases between them. The CDR3 is made up of 15 amino acids. CDR3 in DNA: TGTGCCAGCAGCTCCGACCACGAGACCAATCAGCCCCAGCATTTT. Translating gives CASSSDHETNQPQHF.

This clone has a handful of counts. Other DNA sequences within the sample encode an identical CDR3. The chain has TRBV28 and TRBJ2-1; D unclear. Trimming removed 3 bases from V and 4 bases from J, with 7 bases in between. The CDR3 is 13 residues long. Germline CDR1 and CDR2: MDHEN and SYDVKM. CDR3 residues: CASSLSGYNEQFF. The CDR3 DNA follows: TGTGCCAGCAGTTTGTCCGGGTACAATGAGCAGTTCTTC. Based on the CDR3 plus reference TRBV28 and TRBJ2-1, the full variable domain is DVKVTQSSRYLVKRTGEKVFLECVQDMDHENMFWYRQDPGLGLRLIYFSYDVKMKEKGDIPEGYSVSREKKERFSLILESASTNQTSMYLCASSLSGYNEQFFGPGTRLTVL.

This clone was detected a few times. This CDR3 reads CASSLDSGSYNEQFF. For the CDR3, the DNA is TGTGCCAGCAGCCTCGATAGCGGCTCCTACAATGAGCAGTTCTTC. This rearrangement joins TRBV9 to TRBJ2-1; D may be TRBD2 (6 bases). Germline V CDR1 and CDR2: SGDLS, YYNGEE. V shed 4 bases and J shed 0 bases, with 11 bases lying between them. This CDR3 is 15 amino acids long.

V and J are TRBV27 and TRBJ2-7, with 8 positions matching TRBD2. Looked up from germline, CDR1 is MNHEY and CDR2 is SMNVEV (reference sequence). This CDR3 comprises 16 residues. V trimming: 0 bases; J trimming: 3 bases; junction bases outside the gene matches: 7. CDR3 sequence: CASSLSIREGLYEQYF. The CDR3 bases are TGTGCCAGCAGTTTATCGATTCGGGAGGGCCTCTACGAGCAGTACTTC.

This clone was seen only once. The junction differs from germline at one of its ends, possibly a read error. J is TRBJ2-7 and V is TRBV28, with 12 bases matching TRBD2. Germline CDR1 and CDR2: MDHEN and SYDVKM. This CDR3 comprises 15 residues. The CDR3 DNA is TGTGCCAGCAGTCCGACTAGCGGGAGCTCCTCCGAGCAGTACTTC. This translates into CASSPTSGSSSEQYF.